A single sample is the source of the 27 T cell receptor beta chains below, sequenced in a study of T-cell memory formation after mild COVID-19. TCRdb called the 5' RACE reads again in MiXCR, with one record for every CDR3 protein. Of 380,000 or so distinct CDR3 sequences listed, around 14% are singletons. What was sequenced was PBMCs or a T cell subset sorted from them (not recorded which). Receptors originate from a man aged 18 to 30 who had mild COVID-19 (a few samples of this study predate the infection). Cell type and time point are not known.

This clonotype was observed a few times. The CDR3 region is CASIKGANAGELFF. In nucleotides, the CDR3 is TGTGCCAGCATCAAGGGGGCAAACGCCGGGGAGCTGTTTTTT. The genes are TRBV2 and TRBJ2-2, with 7 nucleotides matching TRBD1. Germline V gene sequence: CDR1 SNHLY, CDR2 FYNNEI. The CDR3 contains 14 residues. The junction had 8 bases not matched to a gene; V was cut back by 7 bases and J by 6 bases. Together with reference TRBV2 and TRBJ2-2, the CDR3 gives the full variable domain: EPEVTQTPSHQVTQMGQEVILRCVPISNHLYFYWYRQILGQKVEFLVSFYNNEISEKSEIFDDQFSVERPDGSNFTLKIRSTKLEDSAMYFCASIKGANAGELFFGEGSRLTVL.

This clonotype appeared many times. This rearrangement joins TRBV6-5 to TRBJ2-5; D might be TRBD2 (5 bases). CDR3 length equals 15 residues. V lost 6 bases and J lost 3, with 17 bases in between. Germline values: CDR1 MNHEY, CDR2 SVGAGI. The CDR3 DNA is TGTGCCAGCAGACCAGGAGGCCGAACCGAAGAGACCCAGTACTTC. Translated: CASRPGGRTEETQYF.

This clonotype appeared a few times. The chain is built from TRBV24-1 and TRBJ2-2, with D possibly being TRBD2 (5 bases). The CDR3 length is 14 residues. In germline, CDR1 is KGHDR, CDR2 SFDVKD. Trimming removed 9 bases from V and 0 bases from J, with 10 bases in between. The CDR3 nucleotides read TGTGCCACCGGACTCAGCGCGAACACCGGGGAGCTGTTTTTT. Protein product: CATGLSANTGELFF.

This clonotype has a handful of counts. The chain employs TRBV7-2 and TRBJ1-2; no clear D. The CDR3 extends over 17 amino acids. CDR1 SGHTA and CDR2 FQGNSA come from the germline V gene. The germline V and J ends were trimmed by 3 bases and 4 bases, with 21 bases remaining between them. The chain's CDR3 is CASSFPSGGLGFYGYTF. CDR3 sequence (DNA): TGTGCCAGCAGCTTTCCCAGCGGCGGGCTGGGCTTCTATGGCTACACCTTC.

This sequence joins TRBV28 and TRBJ2-2; D is ambiguous. This CDR3 is built from 19 residues. Germline-derived CDR1 and CDR2 are MDHEN and SYDVKM. V dropped 3 bases and J dropped 0 bases, with 20 bases sitting between them. CDR3: CASSLLIAEASANTGELFF. The CDR3 DNA is TGTGCCAGCAGTTTGCTGATTGCCGAGGCGAGCGCGAACACCGGGGAGCTGTTTTTT.

This clonotype was observed many times. The chain joins TRBV24-1 to TRBJ2-1; perhaps TRBD2 as D (6 bases). The CDR3 contains 12 residues. The V gene's germline CDR1 is KGHDR and CDR2 SFDVKD. The V and J ends lost 10 bases and 3 bases respectively, with 9 bases between them. As DNA, the CDR3 is TGTGCCACTAGGGGACTCTACAATGAGCAGTTCTTC. It is translated as CATRGLYNEQFF.

This clonotype was detected a few times. The chain joins TRBV20-1 to TRBJ2-2; TRBD1 might be the D (7 bases). Germline V lookup: CDR1 DFQATT, CDR2 SNEGSKA (reference sequence). The length of the CDR3 is 15 residues. V lost 7 bases and J lost 4, with 19 bases in between. Here the CDR3 reads CSGGSGRGVTGELFF. The CDR3 DNA reads as TGCAGTGGAGGTTCGGGCAGGGGGGTCACCGGGGAGCTGTTTTTT.

The chain couples TRBV6-5 to TRBJ2-7; perhaps D is TRBD1 or TRBD2 (5 bases each). Trimming cost V 5 bases and J 3 bases, with 14 bases left between them. CDR1 and CDR2 (germline): MNHEY, SVGAGI. CDR3 length: 14 residues. CDR3 loop: CASSVGTPRYEQYF. The DNA of the CDR3 is TGTGCCAGCAGTGTCGGGACCCCTCGCTACGAGCAGTACTTC.

This clonotype was detected only a few times. This chain links TRBV4-1 with TRBJ2-7; D might be TRBD2 (5 bases). CDR1 and CDR2 (germline): MGHRA, YSYEKL. V lost 0 bases and J lost 2, with 5 bases in between. The length of the CDR3 is 13 residues. The DNA of the CDR3 is TGCGCCAGCAGCCAAGAGGGAGCCTACGAGCAGTACTTC. This codes for CASSQEGAYEQYF.

This chain joins TRBV12-3 or TRBV12-4 and TRBJ2-6; D gene uncertain. V was clipped by 6 bases and J by 0 bases, with 12 bases between them. This CDR3 region has 16 residues. CDR3 coding DNA: TGTGCCAGCAGCCCTGGAGTAGCCTCTGGGGCCAACGTCCTGACTTTC. Residues: CASSPGVASGANVLTF.

This clonotype was seen only a few times. The CDR3 nucleotides read TGTGCCAGCAGTCCGGGACAGGCGTACCAAGAGACCCAGTACTTC. This sequence encodes CASSPGQAYQETQYF. This chain connects TRBV25-1 to TRBJ2-5; 8 bases map to TRBD1. The junction had 5 bases not matched to a gene; V was cut back by 5 bases and J by 0 bases. There are 15 residues in the CDR3. CDR1 and CDR2 (germline): MGHDK, SYGVNS.

J is TRBJ2-1 and V is TRBV5-5; possibly TRBD2 for D (5 bases). Looked up from germline, CDR1 is SGHKS and CDR2 is YYEKEE (reference sequence). Trimming stripped 6 bases from V and 6 bases from J, with 25 bases between. The CDR3 extends over 17 amino acids. The CDR3 DNA sequence: TGTGCCAGCACCCCGCGAATCACCGGAGCGGACGTCAATGAGCAGTTCTTC. The encoded protein is CASTPRITGADVNEQFF.

This clonotype appeared a few times. V usage is TRBV7-9 and J usage is TRBJ1-1; no definite D call. V was shortened by 1 base and J by 8 bases, with 11 bases between the two germline ends. The CDR3 is made up of 13 amino acids. Germline V CDR1 and CDR2: SEHNR, FQNEAQ (reference sequence). The CDR3 bases are TGTGCCAGCAGCTTAGATTGGGGTCGGGAAGCTTTCTTT. It translates to CASSLDWGREAFF.

This clonotype was observed a handful of times. The J gene is TRBJ2-1, the V gene TRBV11-2; TRBD2 agrees at 7 bases. CDR1 is SGHAT and CDR2 is FQNNGV in the germline V gene. This CDR3 has 16 amino acids. J was trimmed by 8 bases and V by 1 base; bases with no gene match: 11. CDR3 DNA: TGTGCCAGCAGCTTAGCGGGGGGTCTGTTCGTCGATGAGCAGTTCTTC. Amino acids: CASSLAGGLFVDEQFF.

This sequence joins TRBV12-3 or TRBV12-4 and TRBJ2-3; maybe TRBD2 (6 bases). V dropped 3 bases and J dropped 4 bases, with 14 bases sitting between them. This CDR3 comprises 15 residues. CDR3 sequence: CASSFYGLAADTQYF. DNA for the CDR3: TGTGCCAGCAGTTTCTATGGGTTAGCGGCAGATACGCAGTATTTT.

The chain joins TRBV11-2 to TRBJ2-1; 11 bases map to TRBD2. The V gene end was trimmed by 1 base and the J gene end by 6 bases; junction bases not matched to a gene: 5. CDR3 length: 16 amino acids. Germline lookup yields CDR1 SGHAT and CDR2 FQNNGV. The CDR3 region is CASSLVAGGPANEQFF. Written as DNA, the CDR3 is TGTGCCAGCAGCTTAGTAGCGGGGGGGCCGGCCAATGAGCAGTTCTTC.

The chain joins TRBV12-3 or TRBV12-4 to TRBJ1-5; 10 bases are shared with TRBD1. V lost 3 bases to trimming and J lost 2 bases; unmatched junction nucleotides: 4. This CDR3 has 16 residues. In DNA form, the CDR3 reads TGTGCCAGCAGTTTTGGCGGGACAGGGGGCAATCAGCCCCAGCATTTT. It encodes CASSFGGTGGNQPQHF.

This chain connects TRBV7-8 to TRBJ1-6; 8 bases align to TRBD1. The CDR3 covers 13 residues. The V gene end was trimmed by 7 bases and the J gene end by 8 bases; junction bases not matched to a gene: 4. The germline V gene encodes CDR1 SGHVS and CDR2 FQNEAQ. This CDR3 is CASTDRGYSPLHF. CDR3 in DNA: TGTGCCAGCACCGACAGGGGATATTCACCCCTCCACTTT.

The chain joins TRBV3-1 to TRBJ2-1, with unresolved D. The CDR3 consists of 13 residues. CDR1 and CDR2 from the germline V gene are LGHDT and YNNKEL (reference sequence). Trimming stripped 3 bases from V and 7 bases from J, with 10 bases between. CDR3 in amino acids: CASSQENKNEQFF. The CDR3, as DNA: TGTGCCAGCAGCCAGGAGAATAAGAATGAGCAGTTCTTC.

The V call is TRBV7-9, the J call TRBJ2-5; D is ambiguous. Deletions cut 8 bases from V and 3 bases from J, with 10 bases between. This CDR3 has 12 amino acids. The V gene's germline CDR1 is SEHNR and CDR2 FQNEAQ (reference sequence). The CDR3 DNA reads as TGTGCCAGCTCAACGGCGGAAGAGACCCAGTACTTC. Its protein product is CASSTAEETQYF.

This clonotype was picked up a small number of times. The genes are TRBV7-3 and TRBJ2-3, with 8 bases fitting TRBD1. CDR3 length equals 12 residues. From germline, CDR1 is SGHTA and CDR2 FQGTGA. The J segment lost 14 bases and the V segment lost 3 bases, leaving 7 bases of the junction unmatched. The DNA for the CDR3 is TGTGCCAGCAGCTTTTCAGGACAGGGTCGGTATTTT. Amino acid sequence: CASSFSGQGRYF.

This clonotype was observed at least ten times. The V and J genes are TRBV7-9 and TRBJ2-2; 7 bases line up with TRBD1. The CDR3 runs to 18 residues. Per the germline V gene, CDR1 is SEHNR and CDR2 is FQNEAQ (reference sequence). V lost 6 bases to trimming and J lost 6 bases; unmatched junction nucleotides: 19. Here the CDR3 DNA reads TGTGCCAGCAGAGGACCACTTCGGACAGGCCCCATGGCCGGGGAGCTGTTTTTT. Translated, it gives CASRGPLRTGPMAGELFF.

The V gene is TRBV4-2, the J gene TRBJ1-2; D is ambiguous. The CDR3 runs 13 residues. The germline CDR1 and CDR2 sequences are LGHNA and YNFKEQ. V was clipped by 3 bases and J by 4 bases, with 9 bases between them. CDR3 DNA: TGTGCCAGCAGCCAGGGGATTGGCTATGGCTACACCTTC. It specifies CASSQGIGYGYTF.

This clonotype appeared a few times. CDR3 nucleotides: TGTGCCAGCAGCCAGAATTGGGAGAACACTGAAGCTTTCTTT. Amino acids: CASSQNWENTEAFF. V and J are TRBV16 and TRBJ1-1; D call uncertain. Deletions cut 3 bases from V and 1 base from J, with 9 bases between. Germline values: CDR1 KGHSY, CDR2 FQNENV. The CDR3 has 14 residues.

The chain employs TRBV5-1 and TRBJ2-5, with TRBD1 matching 8 bases. Germline V gene sequence: CDR1 SGHRS, CDR2 YFSETQ. V was pared by 3 bases and J by 1 base, with 8 bases of the junction left unmatched. This CDR3 is built from 16 residues. The CDR3 loop is CASSSAATGAQETQYF. The CDR3 coding sequence is TGCGCCAGCAGCTCTGCCGCGACAGGGGCCCAAGAGACCCAGTACTTC.

A few counts support this clonotype. The genes are TRBV5-6 and TRBJ2-6; no firm D call. Trimming removed 4 bases from V and 0 bases from J, with 5 bases in between. The CDR3 runs 14 residues. Germline V gene sequence: CDR1 SGHDT, CDR2 YYEEEE. In nucleotides, the CDR3 is TGTGCCAGCAGCCCGGTCTCTGGGGCCAACGTCCTGACTTTC. This codes for CASSPVSGANVLTF. Using reference TRBV5-6 and TRBJ2-6 for the parts outside the CDR3, the full variable domain is DAGVTQSPTHLIKTRGQQVTLRCSPKSGHDTVSWYQQALGQGPQFIFQYYEEEERQRGNFPDRFSGHQFPNYSSELNVNALLLGDSALYLCASSPVSGANVLTFGAGSRLTVL.

Only a few counts were recorded for this clonotype. The chain uses TRBV11-2 and TRBJ2-1, with TRBD1 as a possible D gene (6 bases). Trimming cost V 4 bases and J 10 bases, with 11 bases left between them. The CDR3 consists of 12 residues. Germline V gene lookup returns CDR1 SGHAT and CDR2 FQNNGV. Here the CDR3 DNA reads TGTGCCAGCAGCTCCTCCGGACAGGAGCAGTTCTTC. Translation: CASSSSGQEQFF.